Presented here are 4 T cell receptor beta chains from one specimen sequenced in a study of blood T cell repertoires in COVID-19. The protocol was immunoSEQ multiplex PCR, while the TCRdb copy is restricted to in-frame clones and leaves out a portion. The data contain over 250,000 clones, approximately 85% of them singletons. Sequencing input: peripheral blood. The receptors derive from a human donor in a cohort sampled during active COVID-19.

The rearrangement joins TRBV6-6 to TRBJ1-5; TRBD1 matches at 7 bases. Germline values: CDR1 MNHNY, CDR2 SVGAGI (reference sequence). Trimming took 2 bases from V and 13 from J; bases not matched to a gene: 11. The CDR3 is 14 residues long. The CDR3 bases are TGTGCCAGCAGTTACGTCTCGCCGACGACAGGGCAGCATTTT. Translated, it gives CASSYVSPTTGQHF.

The chain has TRBV28 and TRBJ2-7; 7 positions match TRBD1. From germline, CDR1 is MDHEN and CDR2 SYDVKM. The CDR3 runs 14 residues. V dropped 10 bases and J dropped 0; count of bases not matched to a gene: 9. The CDR3 DNA reads TGTGCCACCCTTCCGGCAGGGGGCTCCTACGAGCAGTACTTC. Residues: CATLPAGGSYEQYF.

V and J are TRBV7-2 and TRBJ1-2, with 7 bases matching TRBD1. From germline, CDR1 is SGHTA and CDR2 FQGNSA. Losses at the gene ends were 4 bases for V and 6 bases for J; bases not matched to a gene: 8. The CDR3 totals 14 residues. The CDR3 DNA follows: TGTGCCAGCAGCTACGATCAAGGGGGCGATGGCTACACCTTC. Encoded protein: CASSYDQGGDGYTF.

V gene TRBV6-6 combines with J gene TRBJ2-3; 9 nucleotides align to TRBD1. Trimming cost V 11 bases and J 6 bases; bases outside gene matches: 15. This CDR3 spans 15 amino acids. The germline gives CDR1 MNHNY, CDR2 SVGAGI (reference sequence). CDR3 nucleotide sequence: TGTGCCTCCACAGATCCGGGACAGGGAAAGGATACGCAGTATTTT. This codes for CASTDPGQGKDTQYF.